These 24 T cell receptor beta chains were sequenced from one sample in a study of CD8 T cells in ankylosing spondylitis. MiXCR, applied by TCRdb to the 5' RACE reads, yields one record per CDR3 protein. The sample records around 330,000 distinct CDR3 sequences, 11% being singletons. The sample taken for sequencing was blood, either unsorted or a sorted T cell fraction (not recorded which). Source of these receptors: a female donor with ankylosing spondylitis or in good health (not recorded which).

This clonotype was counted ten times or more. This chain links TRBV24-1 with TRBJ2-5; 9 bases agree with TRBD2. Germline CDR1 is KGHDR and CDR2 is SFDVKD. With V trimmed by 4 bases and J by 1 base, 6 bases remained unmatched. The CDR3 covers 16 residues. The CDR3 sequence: CATSDPSSGGQETQYF. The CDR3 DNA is TGTGCCACCAGTGACCCGAGTAGCGGGGGCCAAGAGACCCAGTACTTC.

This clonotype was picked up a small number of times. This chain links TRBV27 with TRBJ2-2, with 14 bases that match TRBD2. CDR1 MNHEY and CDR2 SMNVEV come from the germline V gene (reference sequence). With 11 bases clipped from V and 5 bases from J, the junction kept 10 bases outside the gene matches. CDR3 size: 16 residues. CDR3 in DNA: TGTGCCGCAGGGGGACTAGCGGGAGTAGATACCGGGGAGCTGTTTTTT. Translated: CAAGGLAGVDTGELFF.

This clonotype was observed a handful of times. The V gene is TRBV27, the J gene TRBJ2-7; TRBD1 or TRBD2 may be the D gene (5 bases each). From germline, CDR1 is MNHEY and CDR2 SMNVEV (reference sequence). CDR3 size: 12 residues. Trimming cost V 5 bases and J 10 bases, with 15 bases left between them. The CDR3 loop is CASSHARWDQYF. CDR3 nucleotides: TGTGCCAGCAGTCACGCCAGATGGGACCAGTACTTC.

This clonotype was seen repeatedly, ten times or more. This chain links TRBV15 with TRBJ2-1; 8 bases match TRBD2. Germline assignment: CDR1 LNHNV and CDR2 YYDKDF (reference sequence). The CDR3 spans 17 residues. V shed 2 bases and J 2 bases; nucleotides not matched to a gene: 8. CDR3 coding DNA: TGTGCCACCAGCAGAAGACTAGCGAGGGAGGCCTACAATGAGCAGTTCTTC. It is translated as CATSRRLAREAYNEQFF.

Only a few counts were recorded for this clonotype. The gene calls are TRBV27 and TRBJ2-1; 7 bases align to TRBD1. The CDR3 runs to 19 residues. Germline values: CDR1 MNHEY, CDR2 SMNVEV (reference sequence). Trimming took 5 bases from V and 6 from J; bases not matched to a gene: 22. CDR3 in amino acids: CASSQRIGGVSGSSNEQFF. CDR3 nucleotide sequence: TGTGCCAGCAGTCAACGCATAGGGGGCGTTTCTGGGTCGAGCAATGAGCAGTTCTTC.

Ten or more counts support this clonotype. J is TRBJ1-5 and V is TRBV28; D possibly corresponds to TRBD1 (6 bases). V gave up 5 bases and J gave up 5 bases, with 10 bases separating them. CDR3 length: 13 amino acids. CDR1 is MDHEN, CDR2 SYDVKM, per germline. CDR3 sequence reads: CASSIQGYQPQHF. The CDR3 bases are TGTGCCAGCAGTATACAGGGCTATCAGCCCCAGCATTTT.

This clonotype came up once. Here the CDR3 reads CASSLSQEGEKLFF. DNA for the CDR3: TGCGCCAGCAGCTTGTCACAGGAAGGTGAAAAACTGTTTTTT. The chain uses TRBV5-1 and TRBJ1-4, with D possibly matching TRBD1 (5 bases). CDR1 and CDR2 (germline): SGHRS, YFSETQ. Trimming stripped 1 base from V and 7 bases from J, with 11 bases between. The CDR3 is 14 amino acids.

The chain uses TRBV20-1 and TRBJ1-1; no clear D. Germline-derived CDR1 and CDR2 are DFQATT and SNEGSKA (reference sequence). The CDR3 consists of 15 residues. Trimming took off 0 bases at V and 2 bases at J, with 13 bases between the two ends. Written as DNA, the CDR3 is TGCAGTGCTAGAGATGCGCGACAACGTAACACTGAAGCTTTCTTT. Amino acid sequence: CSARDARQRNTEAFF.

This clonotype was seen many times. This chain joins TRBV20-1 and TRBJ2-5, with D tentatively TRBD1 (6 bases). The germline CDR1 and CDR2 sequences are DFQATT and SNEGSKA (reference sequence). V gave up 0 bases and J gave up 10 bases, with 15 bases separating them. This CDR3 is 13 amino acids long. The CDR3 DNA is TGCAGTGCTAGAGATCAGGGCAGGGGATTCCAGTACTTC. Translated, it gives CSARDQGRGFQYF.

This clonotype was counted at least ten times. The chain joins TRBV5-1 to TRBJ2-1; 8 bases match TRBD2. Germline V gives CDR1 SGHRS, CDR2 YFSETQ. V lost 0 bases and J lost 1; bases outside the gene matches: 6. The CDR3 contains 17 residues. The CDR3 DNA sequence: TGCGCCAGCAGCTTGGGTATCGGGGGGGCGTCCTACAATGAGCAGTTCTTC. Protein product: CASSLGIGGASYNEQFF.

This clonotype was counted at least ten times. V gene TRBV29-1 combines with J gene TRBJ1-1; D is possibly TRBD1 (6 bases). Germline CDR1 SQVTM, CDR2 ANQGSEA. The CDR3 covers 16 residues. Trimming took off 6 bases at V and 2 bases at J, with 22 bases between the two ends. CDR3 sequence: CSVLRSRRGANTEAFF. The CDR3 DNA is TGCAGCGTCCTCCGGTCCCGGCGGGGGGCCAACACTGAAGCTTTCTTT.

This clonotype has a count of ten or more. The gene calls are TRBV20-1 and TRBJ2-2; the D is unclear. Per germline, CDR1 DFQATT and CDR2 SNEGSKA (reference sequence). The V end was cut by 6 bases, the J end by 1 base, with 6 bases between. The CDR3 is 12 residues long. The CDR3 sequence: CSARRNTGELFF. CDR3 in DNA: TGCAGTGCCCGTAGGAACACCGGGGAGCTGTTTTTT.

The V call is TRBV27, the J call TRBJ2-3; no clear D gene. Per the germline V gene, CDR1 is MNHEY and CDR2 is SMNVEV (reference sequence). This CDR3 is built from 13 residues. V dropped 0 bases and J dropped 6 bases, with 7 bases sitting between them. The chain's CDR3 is CASSLSRRDTQYF. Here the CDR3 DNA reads TGTGCCAGCAGTTTATCGAGAAGGGATACGCAGTATTTT.

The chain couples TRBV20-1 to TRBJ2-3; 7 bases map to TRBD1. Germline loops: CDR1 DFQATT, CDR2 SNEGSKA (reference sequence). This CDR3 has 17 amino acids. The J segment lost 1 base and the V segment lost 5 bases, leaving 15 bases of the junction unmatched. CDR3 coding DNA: TGCAGTGCTGACTTCCTCAGACAGGGCCTCCGCACAGATACGCAGTATTTT. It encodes CSADFLRQGLRTDTQYF.

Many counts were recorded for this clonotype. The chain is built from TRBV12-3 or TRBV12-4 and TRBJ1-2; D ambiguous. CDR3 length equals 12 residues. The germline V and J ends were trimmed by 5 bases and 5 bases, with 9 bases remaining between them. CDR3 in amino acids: CASSLKTYGYTF. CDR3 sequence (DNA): TGTGCCAGCAGTCTAAAGACTTATGGCTACACCTTC.

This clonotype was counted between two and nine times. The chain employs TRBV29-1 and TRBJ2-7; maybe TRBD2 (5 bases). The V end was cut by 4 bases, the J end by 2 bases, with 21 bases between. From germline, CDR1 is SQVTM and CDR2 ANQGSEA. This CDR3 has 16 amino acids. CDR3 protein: CSVVPGPQEVTYEQYF. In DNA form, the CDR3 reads TGCAGCGTTGTTCCCGGACCCCAGGAGGTCACCTACGAGCAGTACTTC.

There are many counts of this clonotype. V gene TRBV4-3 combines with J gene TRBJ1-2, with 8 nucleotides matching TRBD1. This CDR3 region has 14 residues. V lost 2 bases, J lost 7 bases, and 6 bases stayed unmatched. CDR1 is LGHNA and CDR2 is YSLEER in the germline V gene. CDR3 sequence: CASSQFRGQGGYTF. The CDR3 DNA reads TGCGCCAGCAGCCAATTCAGGGGGCAGGGTGGCTACACCTTC.

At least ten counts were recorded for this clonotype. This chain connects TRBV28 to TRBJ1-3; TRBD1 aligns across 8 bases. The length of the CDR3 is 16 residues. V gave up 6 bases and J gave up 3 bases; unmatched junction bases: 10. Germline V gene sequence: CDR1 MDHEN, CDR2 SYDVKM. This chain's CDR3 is CASRRPLTGVGNTIYF. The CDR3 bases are TGTGCCAGCAGGCGCCCTCTGACAGGGGTTGGAAACACCATATATTTT. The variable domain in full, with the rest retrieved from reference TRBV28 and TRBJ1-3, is DVKVTQSSRYLVKRTGEKVFLECVQDMDHENMFWYRQDPGLGLRLIYFSYDVKMKEKGDIPEGYSVSREKKERFSLILESASTNQTSMYLCASRRPLTGVGNTIYFGEGSWLTVV.

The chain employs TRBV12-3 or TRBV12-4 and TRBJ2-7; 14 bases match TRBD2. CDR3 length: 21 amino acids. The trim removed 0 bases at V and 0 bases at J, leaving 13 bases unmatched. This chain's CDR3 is CASSLASGWGLAGESSYEQYF. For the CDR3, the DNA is TGTGCCAGCAGTTTAGCAAGCGGATGGGGACTAGCGGGGGAAAGCTCCTACGAGCAGTACTTC.

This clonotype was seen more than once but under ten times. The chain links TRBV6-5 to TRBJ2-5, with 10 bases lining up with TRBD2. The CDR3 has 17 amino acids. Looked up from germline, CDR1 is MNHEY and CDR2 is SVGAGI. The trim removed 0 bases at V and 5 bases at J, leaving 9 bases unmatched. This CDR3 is CASSYSPSGRVFETQYF. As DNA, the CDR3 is TGTGCCAGCAGTTACTCGCCCAGCGGGAGGGTATTCGAGACCCAGTACTTC.

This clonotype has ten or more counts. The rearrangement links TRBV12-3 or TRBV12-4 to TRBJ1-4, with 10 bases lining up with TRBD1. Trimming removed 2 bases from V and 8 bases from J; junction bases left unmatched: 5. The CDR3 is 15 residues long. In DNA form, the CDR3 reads TGTGCCAGCAGTTTATGGGGACAGGGGAACGAAAAACTGTTTTTT. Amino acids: CASSLWGQGNEKLFF.

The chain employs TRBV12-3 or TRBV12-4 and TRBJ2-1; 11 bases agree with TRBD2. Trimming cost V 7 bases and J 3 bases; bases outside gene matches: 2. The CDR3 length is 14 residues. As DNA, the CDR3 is TGTGCCAGCACCGGGACTAGCGGCTACAATGAGCAGTTCTTC. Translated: CASTGTSGYNEQFF.

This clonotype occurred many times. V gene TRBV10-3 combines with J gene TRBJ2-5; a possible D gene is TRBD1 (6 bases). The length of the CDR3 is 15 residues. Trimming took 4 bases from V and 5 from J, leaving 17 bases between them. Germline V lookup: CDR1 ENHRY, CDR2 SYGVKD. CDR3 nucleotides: TGTGCCATCAGTGGGGTCGGCAGGGGAAGTGAGACCCAGTACTTC. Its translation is CAISGVGRGSETQYF.

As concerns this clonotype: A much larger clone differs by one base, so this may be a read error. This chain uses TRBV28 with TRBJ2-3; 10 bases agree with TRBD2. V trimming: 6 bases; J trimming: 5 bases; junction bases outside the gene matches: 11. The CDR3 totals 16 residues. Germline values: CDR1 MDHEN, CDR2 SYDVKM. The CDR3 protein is CASSQRGTSVRDTQYF. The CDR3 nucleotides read TGTGCCAGCAGCCAAAGGGGGACTAGCGTCAGAGATACGCAGTATTTT.